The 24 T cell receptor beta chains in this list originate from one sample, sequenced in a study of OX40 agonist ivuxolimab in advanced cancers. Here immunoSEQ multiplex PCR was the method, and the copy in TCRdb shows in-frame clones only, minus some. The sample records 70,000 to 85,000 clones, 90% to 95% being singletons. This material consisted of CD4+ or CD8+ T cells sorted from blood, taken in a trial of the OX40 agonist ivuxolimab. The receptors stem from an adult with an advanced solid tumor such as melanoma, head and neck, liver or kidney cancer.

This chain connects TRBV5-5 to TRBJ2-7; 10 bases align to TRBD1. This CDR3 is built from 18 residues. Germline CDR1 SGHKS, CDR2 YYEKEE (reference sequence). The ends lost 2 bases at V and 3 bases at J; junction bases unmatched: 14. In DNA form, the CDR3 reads TGTGCCAGCAGCTTCAACTTCTACCCCGGGACAGGGGTCTACGAGCAGTACTTC. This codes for CASSFNFYPGTGVYEQYF.

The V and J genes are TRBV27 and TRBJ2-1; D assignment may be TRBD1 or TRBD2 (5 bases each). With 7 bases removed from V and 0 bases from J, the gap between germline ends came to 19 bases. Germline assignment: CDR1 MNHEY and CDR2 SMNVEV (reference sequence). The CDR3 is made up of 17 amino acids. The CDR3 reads CASTAGTGYVSYNEQFF. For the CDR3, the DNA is TGTGCCAGCACCGCTGGGACGGGCTACGTCTCCTACAATGAGCAGTTCTTC.

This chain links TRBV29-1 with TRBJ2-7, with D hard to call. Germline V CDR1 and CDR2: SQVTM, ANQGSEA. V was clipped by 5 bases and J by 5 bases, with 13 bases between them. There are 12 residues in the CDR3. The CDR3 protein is CSVQLPEDEQYF. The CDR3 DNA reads TGCAGCGTTCAACTCCCTGAGGACGAGCAGTACTTC.

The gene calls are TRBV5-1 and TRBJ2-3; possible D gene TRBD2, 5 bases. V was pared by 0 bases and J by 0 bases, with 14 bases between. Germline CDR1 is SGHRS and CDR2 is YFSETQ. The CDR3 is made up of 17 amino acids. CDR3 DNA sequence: TGCGCCAGCAGCTTGGCGGACTTCGGAACTAGCACAGATACGCAGTATTTT. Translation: CASSLADFGTSTDTQYF.

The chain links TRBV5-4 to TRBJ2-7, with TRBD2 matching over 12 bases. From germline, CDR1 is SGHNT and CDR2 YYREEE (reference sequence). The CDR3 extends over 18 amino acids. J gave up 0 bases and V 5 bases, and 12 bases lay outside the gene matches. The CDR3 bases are TGTGCCAGCAGTTGGGGGAGTGGACTAGCGGGGTTCTCCTACGAGCAGTACTTC. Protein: CASSWGSGLAGFSYEQYF.

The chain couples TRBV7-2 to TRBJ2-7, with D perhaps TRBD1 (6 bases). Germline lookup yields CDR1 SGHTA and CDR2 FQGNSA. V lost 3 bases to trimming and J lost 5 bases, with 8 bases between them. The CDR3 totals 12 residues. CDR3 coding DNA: TGTGCCAGCAGCTTTTGGGACAACGAGCAGTACTTC. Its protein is CASSFWDNEQYF.

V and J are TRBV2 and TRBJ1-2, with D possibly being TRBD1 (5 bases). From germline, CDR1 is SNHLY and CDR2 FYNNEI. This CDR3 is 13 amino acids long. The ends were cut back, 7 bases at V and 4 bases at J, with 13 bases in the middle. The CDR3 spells CASTQAGTYGYTF. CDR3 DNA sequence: TGTGCCAGCACTCAGGCAGGGACCTATGGCTACACCTTC. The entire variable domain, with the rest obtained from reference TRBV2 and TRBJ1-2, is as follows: EPEVTQTPSHQVTQMGQEVILRCVPISNHLYFYWYRQILGQKVEFLVSFYNNEISEKSEIFDDQFSVERPDGSNFTLKIRSTKLEDSAMYFCASTQAGTYGYTFGSGTRLTVV.

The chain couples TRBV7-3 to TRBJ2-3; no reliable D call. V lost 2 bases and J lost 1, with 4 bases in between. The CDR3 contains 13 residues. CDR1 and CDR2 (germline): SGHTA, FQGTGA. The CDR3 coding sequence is TGTGCCAGCAGCTTAGGGGGCACAGATACGCAGTATTTT. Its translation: CASSLGGTDTQYF.

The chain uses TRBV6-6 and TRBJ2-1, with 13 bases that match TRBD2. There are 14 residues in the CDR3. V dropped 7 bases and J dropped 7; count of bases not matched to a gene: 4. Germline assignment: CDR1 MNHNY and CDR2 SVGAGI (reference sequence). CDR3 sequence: CASNGLAGVNEQFF. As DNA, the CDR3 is TGTGCCAGCAACGGACTAGCGGGAGTAAATGAGCAGTTCTTC.

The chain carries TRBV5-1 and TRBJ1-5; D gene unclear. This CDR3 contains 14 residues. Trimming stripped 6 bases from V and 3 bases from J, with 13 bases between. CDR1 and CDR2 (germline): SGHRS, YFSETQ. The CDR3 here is CASTPDTNNQPQHF. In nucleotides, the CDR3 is TGCGCCAGCACCCCAGACACCAACAATCAGCCCCAGCATTTT.

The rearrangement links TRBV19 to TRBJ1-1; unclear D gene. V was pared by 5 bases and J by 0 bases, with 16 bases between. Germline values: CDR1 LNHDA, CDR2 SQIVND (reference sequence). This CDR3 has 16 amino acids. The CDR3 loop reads CASSLEGRSLNTEAFF. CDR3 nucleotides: TGTGCCAGTAGTCTTGAAGGACGGAGCCTGAACACTGAAGCTTTCTTT. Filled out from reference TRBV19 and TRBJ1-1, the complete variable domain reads DGGITQSPKYLFRKEGQNVTLSCEQNLNHDAMYWYRQDPGQGLRLIYYSQIVNDFQKGDIAEGYSVSREKKESFPLTVTSAQKNPTAFYLCASSLEGRSLNTEAFFGQGTRLTVV.

CDR3 loop: CARGAGWGNQPQHF. CDR3 in DNA: TGTGCCAGGGGGGCAGGTTGGGGCAATCAGCCCCAGCATTTT. The rearrangement links TRBV7-3 to TRBJ1-5; D perhaps matches TRBD1 (6 bases). CDR1 is SGHTA, CDR2 FQGTGA, per germline. The ends were cut back, 9 bases at V and 2 bases at J, with 14 bases in the middle. There are 14 residues in the CDR3. The entire variable domain, with the rest obtained from reference TRBV7-3 and TRBJ1-5, is as follows: GAGVSQTPSNKVTEKGKYVELRCDPISGHTALYWYRQSLGQGPEFLIYFQGTGAADDSGLPNDRFFAVRPEGSVSTLKIQRTERGDSAVYLCARGAGWGNQPQHFGDGTRLSIL.

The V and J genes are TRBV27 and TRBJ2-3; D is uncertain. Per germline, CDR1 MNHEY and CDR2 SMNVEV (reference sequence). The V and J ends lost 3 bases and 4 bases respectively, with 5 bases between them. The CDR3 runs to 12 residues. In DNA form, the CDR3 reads TGTGCCAGCAGTTTTTTTCCAGATACGCAGTATTTT. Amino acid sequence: CASSFFPDTQYF.

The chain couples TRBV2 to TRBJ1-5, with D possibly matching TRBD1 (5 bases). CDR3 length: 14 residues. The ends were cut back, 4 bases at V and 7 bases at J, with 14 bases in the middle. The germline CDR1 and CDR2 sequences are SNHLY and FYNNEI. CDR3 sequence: CASSGRDLGQPQHF. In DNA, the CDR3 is TGTGCCAGCAGTGGCCGGGACCTCGGGCAGCCCCAGCATTTT. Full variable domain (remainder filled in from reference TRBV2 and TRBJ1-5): EPEVTQTPSHQVTQMGQEVILRCVPISNHLYFYWYRQILGQKVEFLVSFYNNEISEKSEIFDDQFSVERPDGSNFTLKIRSTKLEDSAMYFCASSGRDLGQPQHFGDGTRLSIL.

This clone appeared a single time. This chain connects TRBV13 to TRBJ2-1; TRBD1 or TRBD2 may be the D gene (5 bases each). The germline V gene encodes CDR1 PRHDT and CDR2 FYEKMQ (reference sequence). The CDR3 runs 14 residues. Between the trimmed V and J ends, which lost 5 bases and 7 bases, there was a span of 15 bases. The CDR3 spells CASSPGPSANEQFF. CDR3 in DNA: TGTGCCAGCAGCCCGGGACCCAGTGCAAATGAGCAGTTCTTC.

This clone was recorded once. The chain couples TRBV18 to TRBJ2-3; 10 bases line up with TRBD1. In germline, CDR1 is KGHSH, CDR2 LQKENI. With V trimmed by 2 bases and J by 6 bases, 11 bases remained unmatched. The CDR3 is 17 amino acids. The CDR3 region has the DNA TGTGCCAGCTCACCAAGGCAGGGACAGGGGTCATCGGATACGCAGTATTTT. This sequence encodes CASSPRQGQGSSDTQYF.

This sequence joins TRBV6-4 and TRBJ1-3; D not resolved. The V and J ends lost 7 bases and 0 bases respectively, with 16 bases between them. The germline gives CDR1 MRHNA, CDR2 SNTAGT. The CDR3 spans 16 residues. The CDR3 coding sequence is TGTGCCAGCATTTTTAGACGGATTATCTCTGGAAACACCATATATTTT. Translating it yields CASIFRRIISGNTIYF.

Here the CDR3 reads CASSPKRTGRYEQFF. The CDR3, as DNA: TGTGCCAGCAGTCCTAAACGGACAGGGCGGTATGAGCAGTTCTTC. V usage is TRBV28 and J usage is TRBJ2-1; 8 nucleotides align to TRBD1. The CDR3 has 15 residues. Germline lookup yields CDR1 MDHEN and CDR2 SYDVKM. J gave up 8 bases and V 5 bases, and 11 bases lay outside the gene matches.

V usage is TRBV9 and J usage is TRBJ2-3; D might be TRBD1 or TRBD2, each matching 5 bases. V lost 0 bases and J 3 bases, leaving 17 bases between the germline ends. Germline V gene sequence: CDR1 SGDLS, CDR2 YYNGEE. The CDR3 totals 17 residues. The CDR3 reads CASSVASRGVFTDTQYF. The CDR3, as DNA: TGTGCCAGCAGCGTAGCTAGTAGGGGAGTTTTTACAGATACGCAGTATTTT.

The CDR3 loop is CASSLAGSSQYF. CDR3 bases: TGTGCCAGCAGCTTGGCCGGGTCCTCCCAGTACTTC. The chain links TRBV5-5 to TRBJ2-5, with D unclear. Germline V lookup: CDR1 SGHKS, CDR2 YYEKEE (reference sequence). The CDR3 runs 12 residues. V dropped 0 bases and J dropped 9 bases, with 9 bases sitting between them.

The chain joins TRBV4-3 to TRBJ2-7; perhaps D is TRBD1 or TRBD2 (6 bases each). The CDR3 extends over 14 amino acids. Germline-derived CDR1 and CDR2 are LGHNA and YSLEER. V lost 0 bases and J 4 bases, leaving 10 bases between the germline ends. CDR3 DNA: TGCGCCAGCAGCCAAGATCCGGGGGCGTACGAGCAGTACTTC. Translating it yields CASSQDPGAYEQYF.

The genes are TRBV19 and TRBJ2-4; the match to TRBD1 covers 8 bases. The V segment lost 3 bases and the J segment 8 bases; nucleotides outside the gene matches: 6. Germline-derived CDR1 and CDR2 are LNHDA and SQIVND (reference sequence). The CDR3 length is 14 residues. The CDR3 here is CASSILTGEDIQYF. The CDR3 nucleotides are TGTGCCAGTAGTATTCTGACAGGGGAGGACATTCAGTACTTC.

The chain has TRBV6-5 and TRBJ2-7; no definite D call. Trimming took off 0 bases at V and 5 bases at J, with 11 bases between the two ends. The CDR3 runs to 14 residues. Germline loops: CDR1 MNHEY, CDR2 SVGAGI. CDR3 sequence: CASSYSGTNNEQYF. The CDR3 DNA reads TGTGCCAGCAGTTACTCGGGCACTAACAACGAGCAGTACTTC.

CDR3 loop: CASSPLTGPTKETQYF. In nucleotides, the CDR3 is TGTGCCAGCAGCCCCCTGACAGGGCCTACGAAAGAGACCCAGTACTTC. This chain connects TRBV9 to TRBJ2-5; the match to TRBD1 covers 7 bases. The germline V gene has CDR1 SGDLS and CDR2 YYNGEE. The ends lost 4 bases at V and 3 bases at J; junction bases unmatched: 12. The CDR3 covers 16 residues.